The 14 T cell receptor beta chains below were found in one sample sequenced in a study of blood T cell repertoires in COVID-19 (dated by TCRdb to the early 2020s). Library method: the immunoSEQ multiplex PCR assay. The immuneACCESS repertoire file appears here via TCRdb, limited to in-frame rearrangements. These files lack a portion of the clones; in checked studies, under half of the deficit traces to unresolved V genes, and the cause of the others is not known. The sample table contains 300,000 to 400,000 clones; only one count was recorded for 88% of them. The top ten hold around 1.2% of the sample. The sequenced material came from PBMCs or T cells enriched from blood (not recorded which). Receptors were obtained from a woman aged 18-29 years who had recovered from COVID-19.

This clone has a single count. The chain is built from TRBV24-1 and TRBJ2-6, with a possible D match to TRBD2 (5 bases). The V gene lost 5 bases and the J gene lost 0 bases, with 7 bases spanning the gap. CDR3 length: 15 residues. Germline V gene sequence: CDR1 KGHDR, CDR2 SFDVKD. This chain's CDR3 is CATSAGISGANVLTF. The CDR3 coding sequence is TGTGCCACCAGTGCGGGGATCTCTGGGGCCAACGTCCTGACTTTC.

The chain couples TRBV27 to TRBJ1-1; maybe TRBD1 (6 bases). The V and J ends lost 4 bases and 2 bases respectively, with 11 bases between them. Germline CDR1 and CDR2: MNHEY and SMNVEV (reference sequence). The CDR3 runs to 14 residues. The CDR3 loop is CASSSHRDNTEAFF. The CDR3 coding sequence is TGTGCCAGCAGTTCCCACAGGGACAACACTGAAGCTTTCTTT.

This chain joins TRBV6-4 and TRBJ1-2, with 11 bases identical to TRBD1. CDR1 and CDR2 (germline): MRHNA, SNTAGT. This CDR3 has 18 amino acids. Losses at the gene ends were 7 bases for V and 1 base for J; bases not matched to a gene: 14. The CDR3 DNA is TGTGCCAGCACCCGACCCCCGGACAGGGGGCACCTTAACTATGGCTACACCTTC. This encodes CASTRPPDRGHLNYGYTF.

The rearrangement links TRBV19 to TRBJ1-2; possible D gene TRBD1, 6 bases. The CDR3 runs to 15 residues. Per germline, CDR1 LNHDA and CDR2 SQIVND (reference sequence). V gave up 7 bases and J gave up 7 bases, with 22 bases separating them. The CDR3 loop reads CASISSGGVGRGYTF. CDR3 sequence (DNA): TGTGCCAGTATCTCTTCTGGGGGCGTTGGGCGTGGCTACACCTTC.

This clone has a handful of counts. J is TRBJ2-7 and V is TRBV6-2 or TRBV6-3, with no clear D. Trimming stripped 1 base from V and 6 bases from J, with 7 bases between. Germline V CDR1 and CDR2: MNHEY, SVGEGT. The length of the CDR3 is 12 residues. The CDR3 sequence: CASSYYVREQYF. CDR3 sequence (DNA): TGTGCCAGCAGTTACTACGTGCGCGAGCAGTACTTC.

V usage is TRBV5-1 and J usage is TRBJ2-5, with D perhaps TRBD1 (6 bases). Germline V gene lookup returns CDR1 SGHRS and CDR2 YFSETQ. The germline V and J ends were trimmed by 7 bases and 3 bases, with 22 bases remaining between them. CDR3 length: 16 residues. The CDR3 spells CASASNLRGDEETQYF. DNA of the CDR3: TGCGCCAGCGCCTCCAACCTCAGGGGAGATGAAGAGACCCAGTACTTC.

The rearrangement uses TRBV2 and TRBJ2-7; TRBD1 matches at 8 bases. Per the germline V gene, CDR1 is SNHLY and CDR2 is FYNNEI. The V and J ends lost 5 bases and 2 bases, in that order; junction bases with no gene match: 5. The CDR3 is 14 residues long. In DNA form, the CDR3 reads TGTGCCAGCAGTTGGACAGGGAGCCCCTACGAGCAGTACTTC. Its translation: CASSWTGSPYEQYF.

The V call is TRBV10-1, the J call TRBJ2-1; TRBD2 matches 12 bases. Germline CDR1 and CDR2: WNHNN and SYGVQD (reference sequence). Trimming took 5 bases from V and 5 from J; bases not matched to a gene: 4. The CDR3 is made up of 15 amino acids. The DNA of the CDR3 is TGCGCCAGCAGTATGGCTAGCGGGGGGGACAATGAGCAGTTCTTC. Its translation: CASSMASGGDNEQFF.

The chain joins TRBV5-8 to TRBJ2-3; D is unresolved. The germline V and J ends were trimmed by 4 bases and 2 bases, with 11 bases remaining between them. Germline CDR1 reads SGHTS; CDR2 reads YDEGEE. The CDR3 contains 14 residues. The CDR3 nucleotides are TGTGCCAGCAGCAGAGAACCCTACACAGATACGCAGTATTTT. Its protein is CASSREPYTDTQYF.

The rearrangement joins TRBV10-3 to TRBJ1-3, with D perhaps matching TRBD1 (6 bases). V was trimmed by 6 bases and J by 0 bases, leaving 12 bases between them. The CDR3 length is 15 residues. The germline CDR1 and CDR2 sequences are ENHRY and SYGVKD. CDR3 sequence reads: CAIRDTGFSGNTIYF. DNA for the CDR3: TGTGCCATCAGGGACACAGGGTTCTCTGGAAACACCATATATTTT.

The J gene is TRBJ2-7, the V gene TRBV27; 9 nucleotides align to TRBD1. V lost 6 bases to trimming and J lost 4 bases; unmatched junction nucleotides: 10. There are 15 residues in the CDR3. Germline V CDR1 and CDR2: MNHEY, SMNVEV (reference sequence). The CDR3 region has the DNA TGTGCCAGCAGATATGCCCCGGGACAGGGATACGAGCAGTACTTC. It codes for CASRYAPGQGYEQYF.

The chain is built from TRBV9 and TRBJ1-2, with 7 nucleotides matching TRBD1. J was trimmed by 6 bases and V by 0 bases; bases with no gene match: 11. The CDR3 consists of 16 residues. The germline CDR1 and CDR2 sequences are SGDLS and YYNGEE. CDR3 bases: TGTGCCAGCAGCGTAGAAACAGTCACAGGGGACCATGGCTACACCTTC. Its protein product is CASSVETVTGDHGYTF. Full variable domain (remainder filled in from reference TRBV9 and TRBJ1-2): DSGVTQTPKHLITATGQRVTLRCSPRSGDLSVYWYQQSLDQGLQFLIQYYNGEERAKGNILERFSAQQFPDLHSELNLSSLELGDSALYFCASSVETVTGDHGYTFGSGTRLTVV.

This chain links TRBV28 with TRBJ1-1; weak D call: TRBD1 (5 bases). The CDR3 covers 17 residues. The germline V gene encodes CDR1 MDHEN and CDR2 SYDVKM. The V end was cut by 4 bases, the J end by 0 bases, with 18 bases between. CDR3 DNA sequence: TGTGCCAGCAGTTCACTACAGGACATAGTCATGAACACTGAAGCTTTCTTT. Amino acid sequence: CASSSLQDIVMNTEAFF.

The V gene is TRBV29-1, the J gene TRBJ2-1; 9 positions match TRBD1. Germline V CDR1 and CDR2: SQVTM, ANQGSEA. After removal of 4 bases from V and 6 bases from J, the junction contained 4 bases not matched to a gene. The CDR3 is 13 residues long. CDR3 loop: CSVGTGVGNEQFF. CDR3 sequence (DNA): TGCAGCGTTGGGACAGGGGTGGGCAATGAGCAGTTCTTC.